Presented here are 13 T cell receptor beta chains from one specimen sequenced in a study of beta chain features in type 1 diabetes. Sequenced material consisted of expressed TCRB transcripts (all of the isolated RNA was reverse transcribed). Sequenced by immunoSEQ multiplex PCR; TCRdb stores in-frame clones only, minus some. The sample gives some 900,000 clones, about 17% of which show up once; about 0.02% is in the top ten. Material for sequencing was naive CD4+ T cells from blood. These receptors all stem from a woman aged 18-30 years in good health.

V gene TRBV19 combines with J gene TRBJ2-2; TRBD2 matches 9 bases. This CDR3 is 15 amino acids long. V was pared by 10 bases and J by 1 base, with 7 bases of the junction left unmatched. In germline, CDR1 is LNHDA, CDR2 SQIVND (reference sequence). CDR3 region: CATPTSGVNTGELFF. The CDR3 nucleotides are TGTGCCACTCCGACTAGCGGAGTGAACACCGGGGAGCTGTTTTTT.

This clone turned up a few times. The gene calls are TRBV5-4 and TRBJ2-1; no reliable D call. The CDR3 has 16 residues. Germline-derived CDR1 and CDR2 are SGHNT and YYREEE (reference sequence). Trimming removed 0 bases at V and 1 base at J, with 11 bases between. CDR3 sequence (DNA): TGTGCCAGCAGCTTGGCCGCGAGTATGTCCTACAATGAGCAGTTCTTC. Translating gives CASSLAASMSYNEQFF.

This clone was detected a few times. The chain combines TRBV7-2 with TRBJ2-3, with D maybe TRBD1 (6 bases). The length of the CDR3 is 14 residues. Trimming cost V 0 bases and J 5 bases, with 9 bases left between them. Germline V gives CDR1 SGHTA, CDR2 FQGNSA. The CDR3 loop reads CASSLAKGVDTQYF. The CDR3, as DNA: TGTGCCAGCAGCTTAGCAAAGGGGGTAGATACGCAGTATTTT.

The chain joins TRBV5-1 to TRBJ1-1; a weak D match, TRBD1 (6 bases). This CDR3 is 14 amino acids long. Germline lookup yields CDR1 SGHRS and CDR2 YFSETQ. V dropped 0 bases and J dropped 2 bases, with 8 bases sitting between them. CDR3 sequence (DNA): TGCGCCAGCAGCTTGGGCAGGGGAAACACTGAAGCTTTCTTT. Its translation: CASSLGRGNTEAFF.

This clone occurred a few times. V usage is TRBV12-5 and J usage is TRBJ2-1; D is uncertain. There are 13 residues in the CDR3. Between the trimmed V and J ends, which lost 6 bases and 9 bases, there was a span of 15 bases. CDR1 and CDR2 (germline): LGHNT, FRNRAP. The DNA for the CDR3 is TGTGCTAGTGGCAATCGCCCCTCGGGTGAGCAGTTCTTC. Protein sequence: CASGNRPSGEQFF.

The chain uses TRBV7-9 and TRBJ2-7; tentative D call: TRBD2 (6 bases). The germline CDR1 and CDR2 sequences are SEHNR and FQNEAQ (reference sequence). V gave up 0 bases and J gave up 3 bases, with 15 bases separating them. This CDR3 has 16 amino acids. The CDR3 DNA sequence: TGTGCCAGCAGCTTAGCGCGCACTAGCCAATACTACGAGCAGTACTTC. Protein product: CASSLARTSQYYEQYF.

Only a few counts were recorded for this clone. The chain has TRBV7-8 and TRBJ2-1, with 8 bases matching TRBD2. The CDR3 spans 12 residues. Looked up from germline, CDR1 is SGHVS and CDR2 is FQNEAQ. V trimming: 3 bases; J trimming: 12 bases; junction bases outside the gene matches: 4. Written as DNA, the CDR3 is TGTGCCAGCAGCTTTCCCGCGGGAGGGCAGTTCTTC. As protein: CASSFPAGGQFF.

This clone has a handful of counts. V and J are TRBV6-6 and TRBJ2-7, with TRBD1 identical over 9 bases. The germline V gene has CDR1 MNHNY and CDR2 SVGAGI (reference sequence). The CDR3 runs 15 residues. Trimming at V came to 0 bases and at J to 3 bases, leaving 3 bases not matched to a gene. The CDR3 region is CASSYSGQGVYEQYF. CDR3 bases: TGTGCCAGCAGTTACTCGGGACAGGGCGTCTACGAGCAGTACTTC.

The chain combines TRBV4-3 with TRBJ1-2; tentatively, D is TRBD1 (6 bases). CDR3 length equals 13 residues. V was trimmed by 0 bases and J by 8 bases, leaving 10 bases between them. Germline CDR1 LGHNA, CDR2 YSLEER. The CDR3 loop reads CASSQELDRGYTF. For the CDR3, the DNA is TGCGCCAGCAGCCAAGAACTCGACAGGGGCTACACCTTC.

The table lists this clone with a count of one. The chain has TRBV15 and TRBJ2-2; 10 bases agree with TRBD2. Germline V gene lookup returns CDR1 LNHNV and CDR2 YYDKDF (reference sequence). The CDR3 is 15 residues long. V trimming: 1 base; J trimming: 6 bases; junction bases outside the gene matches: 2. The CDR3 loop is CATSRGLAGAGELFF. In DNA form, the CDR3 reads TGTGCCACCAGCAGAGGGCTAGCGGGAGCCGGGGAGCTGTTTTTT.

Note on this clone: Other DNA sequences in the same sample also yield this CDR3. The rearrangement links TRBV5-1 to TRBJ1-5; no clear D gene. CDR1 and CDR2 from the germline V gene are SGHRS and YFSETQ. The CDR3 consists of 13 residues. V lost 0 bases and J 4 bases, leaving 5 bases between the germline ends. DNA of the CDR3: TGCGCCAGCAGCTTGGGGGAGAATCAGCCCCAGCATTTT. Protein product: CASSLGENQPQHF. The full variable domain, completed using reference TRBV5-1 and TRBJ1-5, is KAGVTQTPRYLIKTRGQQVTLSCSPISGHRSVSWYQQTPGQGLQFLFEYFSETQRNKGNFPGRFSGRQFSNSRSEMNVSTLELGDSALYLCASSLGENQPQHFGDGTRLSIL.

CDR3 sequence: CASSKKTDLWEPIKLPGTQYF. The CDR3 bases are TGTGCCAGCAGCAAAAAAACCGATTTGTGGGAACCGATAAAGCTTCCGGGGACGCAGTATTTT. The rearrangement joins TRBV21-1 to TRBJ2-3; the DNA was not used to check the table's D call, TRBD2. TRBV21-1 is marked as a pseudogene. This CDR3 is 21 amino acids long.

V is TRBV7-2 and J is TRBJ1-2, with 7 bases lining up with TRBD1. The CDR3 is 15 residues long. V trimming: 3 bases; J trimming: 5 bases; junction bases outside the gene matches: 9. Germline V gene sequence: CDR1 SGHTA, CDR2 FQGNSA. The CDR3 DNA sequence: TGTGCCAGCAGCTTTAGTAGTCAGGGGGGATATGGCTACACCTTC. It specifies CASSFSSQGGYGYTF.